Listed here is a single TCR beta chain. Clones were sequenced by immunoSEQ multiplex PCR, and TCRdb holds only the in-frame ones, with some missing. The sample includes roughly 70,000 clones, approximately 85% of them seen just once. This specimen belongs to a study of T cell responses to AZD1222 COVID-19 vaccine. Study in general: Second-dose timings of about 4 or about 12 weeks were pooled.

Looked up from germline, CDR1 is SGHNT and CDR2 is YENEEA. The CDR3 is 16 amino acids. Trimming pared 1 base from V and 5 bases from J, leaving 17 bases between. Here the sequenced sample was peripheral blood, taken on day 0 of AZD1222 vaccination. This rearrangement joins TRBV11-3 to TRBJ1-1; D may be TRBD1 (5 bases). The receptor's source is an adult in good health. The CDR3 DNA follows: TGTGCCAGCAGCTTAGGGGGCCGGGGACGAGGAACTGAAGCTTTCTTT. As protein: CASSLGGRGRGTEAFF.